Detailed here is one TCR beta chain. The assay was immunoSEQ multiplex PCR, and TCRdb's table has in-frame clones only and misses some. The data show some 130,000 clones, with around 90% seen just once and 1.9% held by the top ten. This sample was included in a study of T cell responses to AZD1222 COVID-19 vaccine. This TCR was recovered from an adult in good health. This material consisted of peripheral blood, taken on day 0 of AZD1222 vaccination.

CDR3 residues: CASSLRRTSVYEQYF. As DNA, the CDR3 is TGTGCCAGCAGTTTACGACGGACTAGCGTCTACGAGCAGTACTTC. The chain carries TRBV6-5 and TRBJ2-7; 9 nucleotides match TRBD2. Germline assignment: CDR1 MNHEY and CDR2 SVGAGI. There are 15 residues in the CDR3. Unmatched junction bases numbered 7, after V lost 4 bases and J lost 3 bases.